Here is one T cell receptor beta chain with its context. This specimen comes from a study of blood T cell repertoires in COVID-19. Overall study: Samples of COVID-19 (acute and convalescent) were obtained from the United States, Italy and Spain. PBMCs, B-cell-depleted T cells, or T cells provided the cDNA or gDNA that made up the material.

In the study's own analysis: How many nucleated cells were present was estimated from reference gene primer amplification. The repertoire was sequenced with immunoSEQ multiplex PCR; TCRdb's copy has only in-frame clones and lacks some. The DNA was the basis for D and trimming; V, J and clone size are from that table. The sample lists over 200,000 clones, roughly nine tenths occurring once. This CDR3 has 16 amino acids. CDR1 is LNHDA, CDR2 SQIVND, per germline (reference sequence). V shed 3 bases and J shed 0 bases, with 9 bases lying between them. Sample: peripheral blood. The V and J genes are TRBV19 and TRBJ2-6; D is undetermined. The origin of this receptor is a man in his 60s who had recovered from COVID-19. The CDR3 here is CASSMGRISGANVLTF. CDR3 nucleotides: TGTGCCAGTAGTATGGGCAGGATCTCTGGGGCCAACGTCCTGACTTTC. The full variable domain, completed using reference TRBV19 and TRBJ2-6, is DGGITQSPKYLFRKEGQNVTLSCEQNLNHDAMYWYRQDPGQGLRLIYYSQIVNDFQKGDIAEGYSVSREKKESFPLTVTSAQKNPTAFYLCASSMGRISGANVLTFGAGSRLTVL.